This TCR beta chain appears in the sequencing data of a study of shared clonotypes between healthy human individuals. Germline CDR1 reads SSHAT; CDR2 reads FNYEAQ (reference sequence). V lost 1 base to trimming and J lost 5 bases, with 13 bases between them. CDR3 size: 15 residues. Replicate PCRs from sorted subsets contained roughly 220 ng DNA, which is 30,000 to 35,000 T cell genomes. Measured with immunoSEQ multiplex PCR; TCRdb has only the in-frame clones, and not every one. The table lists approximately 720,000 clones, 92% of them singletons. Note on this clone: Its antigen remains unknown.

Naive-designated CD8 cells lacked CD45RO, were positively enriched for CCR7, and omitted terminally differentiated effector memory CD45RA+ cells. There were only Caucasian adults among the donors, and all lived in Nashville, Tennessee. Study-level points and caveats: Limited genetic and exposure-history diversity came from having few donors. Sampling was confined to blood; repertoires within tissues likely differ.

The sample consisted of naive CD8+ T cells sorted from blood. V is TRBV7-7 and J is TRBJ2-3; D possibly corresponds to TRBD2 (6 bases). This TCR came from a man aged 30 to 39 in good health. CDR3 coding DNA: TGTGCCAGCAGCTTAGGCGGGACCGAGGGAGATACGCAGTATTTT. Translated, it gives CASSLGGTEGDTQYF.